This record looks at one T cell receptor beta chain sequence and its context. CDR1 and CDR2 (germline): KGHSH, LQKENI. Trimming took 6 bases from V and 6 from J; bases not matched to a gene: 4. The CDR3 is made up of 14 amino acids. The study drew participants aged about 18 to 89 years from roughly 25 US areas. Exposed enrollees had met someone with a PCR-confirmed or clinician-diagnosed COVID-19 case at some point within the 2 weeks before study entry. Source study methods: How many nucleated cells were present was estimated from reference gene primer amplification. Sequenced by immunoSEQ multiplex PCR; TCRdb stores in-frame clones only, minus some. The D gene and trimming were derived from the DNA, and the V and J assignments and clone size from that table. The data show approximately 280,000 clones, approximately 78% seen once. This sample is drawn from a study of blood T cell repertoires in COVID-19.

The receptor was derived from a man aged 40-50 years who had been exposed to COVID-19. Sequencing input: PBMCs or T cells enriched from blood (not recorded which). V is TRBV18 and J is TRBJ1-6; 8 bases are shared with TRBD1. CDR3 nucleotides: TGTGCCAGCTCGCAGACAGGGGCTAATTCACCCCTCCACTTT. Protein sequence: CASSQTGANSPLHF.